This T cell receptor (beta chain) stems from a study of CD8 T cells in Susac syndrome. This clonotype was seen only once. CDR3 size: 15 residues. The ends lost 7 bases at V and 0 bases at J; junction bases unmatched: 6. CDR1 and CDR2 from the germline V gene are MGHRA and YSYEKL. RNA amounts of about 0.5 to 1 ug underwent reverse transcription with random hexamers. Each CDR3 protein gets one entry after TCRdb re-called the immunoSEQ multiplex PCR reads with MiXCR. The sample carries about 150,000 distinct CDR3 sequences, 93% recorded once. The sample was CD4+ T cells from PBMCs. This chain links TRBV4-1 with TRBJ2-1, with 7 positions matching TRBD2. This clonotype was obtained from a human donor with multiple sclerosis. The CDR3 here is CASTLGRGSYNEQFF. CDR3 nucleotides: TGCGCCAGCACCCTAGGGAGGGGCTCCTACAATGAGCAGTTCTTC.